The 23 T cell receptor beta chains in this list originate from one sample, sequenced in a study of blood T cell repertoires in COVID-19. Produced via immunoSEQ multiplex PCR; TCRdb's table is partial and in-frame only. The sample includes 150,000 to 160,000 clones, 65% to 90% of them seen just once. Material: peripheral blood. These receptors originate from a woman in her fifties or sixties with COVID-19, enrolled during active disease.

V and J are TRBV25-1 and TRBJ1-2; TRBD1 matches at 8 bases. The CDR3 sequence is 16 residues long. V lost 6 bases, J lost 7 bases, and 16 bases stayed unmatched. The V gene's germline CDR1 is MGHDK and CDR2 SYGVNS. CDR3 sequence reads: CASSLAGTGNIRGYTF. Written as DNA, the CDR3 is TGTGCCAGCAGCCTGGCCGGGACAGGAAACATCCGTGGCTACACCTTC.

The CDR3 reads CASSREGPYNEQFF. CDR3 nucleotides: TGTGCCAGCAGCAGGGAGGGCCCCTACAATGAGCAGTTCTTC. The gene calls are TRBV5-4 and TRBJ2-1; TRBD2 matches at 7 bases. Germline values: CDR1 SGHNT, CDR2 YYREEE (reference sequence). The trim removed 4 bases at V and 2 bases at J, leaving 3 bases unmatched. The CDR3 runs 14 residues.

CDR3 amino acids: CASSRGQPYEQYF. The CDR3 region has the DNA TGTGCCAGCAGCCGGGGACAGCCCTACGAGCAGTACTTC. The J gene is TRBJ2-7, the V gene TRBV7-9; TRBD1 matches 7 bases. Germline-derived CDR1 and CDR2 are SEHNR and FQNEAQ (reference sequence). The junction had 3 bases not matched to a gene; V was cut back by 5 bases and J by 2 bases. The CDR3 loop spans 13 amino acids.

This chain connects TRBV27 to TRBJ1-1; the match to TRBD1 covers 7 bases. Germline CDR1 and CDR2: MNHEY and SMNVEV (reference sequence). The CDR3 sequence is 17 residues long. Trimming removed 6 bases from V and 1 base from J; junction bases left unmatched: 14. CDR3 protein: CASSIRTGLIGNTEAFF. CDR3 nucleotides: TGTGCCAGCAGCATTAGGACAGGCCTTATCGGGAACACTGAAGCTTTCTTT.

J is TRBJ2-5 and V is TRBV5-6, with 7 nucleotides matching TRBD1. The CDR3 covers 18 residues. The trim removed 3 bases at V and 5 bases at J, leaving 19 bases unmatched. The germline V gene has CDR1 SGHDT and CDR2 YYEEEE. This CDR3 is CASSSLTGAPDYGETQYF. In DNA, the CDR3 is TGTGCCAGCAGCTCGCTAACAGGGGCTCCGGATTACGGGGAGACCCAGTACTTC. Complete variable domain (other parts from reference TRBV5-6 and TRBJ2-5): DAGVTQSPTHLIKTRGQQVTLRCSPKSGHDTVSWYQQALGQGPQFIFQYYEEEERQRGNFPDRFSGHQFPNYSSELNVNALLLGDSALYLCASSSLTGAPDYGETQYFGPGTRLLVL.

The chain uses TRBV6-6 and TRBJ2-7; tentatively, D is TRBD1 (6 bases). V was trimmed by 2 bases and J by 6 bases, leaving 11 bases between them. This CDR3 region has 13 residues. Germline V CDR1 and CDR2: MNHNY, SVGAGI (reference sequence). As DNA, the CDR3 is TGTGCCAGCAGTTACCAACAGGGACGCGAGCAGTACGTC. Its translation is CASSYQQGREQYV.

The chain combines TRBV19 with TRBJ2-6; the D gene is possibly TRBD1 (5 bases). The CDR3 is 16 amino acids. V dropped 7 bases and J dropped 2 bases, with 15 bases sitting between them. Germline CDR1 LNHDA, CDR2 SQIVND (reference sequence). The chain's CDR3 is CASTRDSTPGANVLTF. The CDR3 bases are TGTGCCAGTACCAGGGATAGTACTCCTGGGGCCAACGTCCTGACTTTC.

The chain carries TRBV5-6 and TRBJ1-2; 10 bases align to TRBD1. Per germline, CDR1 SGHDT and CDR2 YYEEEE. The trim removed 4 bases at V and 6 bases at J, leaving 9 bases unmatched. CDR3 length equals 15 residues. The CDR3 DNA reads TGTGCCAGCAGCGTAAGGACAGGGGGTAATCATGGCTACACCTTC. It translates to CASSVRTGGNHGYTF. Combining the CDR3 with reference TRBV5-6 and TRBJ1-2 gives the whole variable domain DAGVTQSPTHLIKTRGQQVTLRCSPKSGHDTVSWYQQALGQGPQFIFQYYEEEERQRGNFPDRFSGHQFPNYSSELNVNALLLGDSALYLCASSVRTGGNHGYTFGSGTRLTVV.

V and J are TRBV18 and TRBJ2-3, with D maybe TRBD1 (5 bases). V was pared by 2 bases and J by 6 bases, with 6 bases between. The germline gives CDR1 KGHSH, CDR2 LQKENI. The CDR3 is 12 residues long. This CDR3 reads CASSPTGDTQYF. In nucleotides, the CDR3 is TGTGCCAGCTCACCAACAGGTGATACGCAGTATTTT.

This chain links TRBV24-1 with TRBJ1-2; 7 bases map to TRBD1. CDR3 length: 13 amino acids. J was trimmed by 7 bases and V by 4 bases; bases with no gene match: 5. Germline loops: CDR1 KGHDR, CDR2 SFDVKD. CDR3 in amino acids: CATSERQGAGYTF. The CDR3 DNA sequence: TGTGCCACCAGTGAGAGACAGGGCGCTGGCTACACCTTC.

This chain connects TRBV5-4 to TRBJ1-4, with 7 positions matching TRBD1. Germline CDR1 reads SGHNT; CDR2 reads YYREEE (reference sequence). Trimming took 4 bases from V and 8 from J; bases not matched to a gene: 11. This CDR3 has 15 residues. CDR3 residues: CASSVGTVSGEKLFF. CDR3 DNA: TGTGCCAGCAGCGTAGGGACAGTTTCTGGGGAAAAACTGTTTTTT.

CDR3 nucleotides: TGCGCCAGCAGCTTGGATACAGGGACGGGTCAGTACTTC. As protein: CASSLDTGTGQYF. This chain links TRBV5-1 with TRBJ2-4; D is possibly TRBD1 (6 bases). CDR3 size: 13 residues. V gave up 0 bases and J gave up 12 bases, with 13 bases separating them. CDR1 is SGHRS and CDR2 is YFSETQ in the germline V gene.

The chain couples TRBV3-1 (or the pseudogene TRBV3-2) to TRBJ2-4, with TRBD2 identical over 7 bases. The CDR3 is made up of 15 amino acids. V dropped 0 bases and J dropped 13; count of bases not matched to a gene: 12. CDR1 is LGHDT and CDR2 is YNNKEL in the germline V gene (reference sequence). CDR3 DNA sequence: TGTGCCAGCAGCCAAGATTCCGGGGGGTGGGGCCCGCAGTACTTC. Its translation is CASSQDSGGWGPQYF.

The DNA for the CDR3 is TGTGCCAGCAGGACCGGGACTAGCGGCTCCTACGAGCAGTACTTC. Translation gives CASRTGTSGSYEQYF. The chain couples TRBV5-5 to TRBJ2-7, with 11 bases aligning to TRBD2. There are 15 residues in the CDR3. V shed 5 bases, J shed 0 bases, and the junction held 4 bases outside the gene matches. Germline V gene lookup returns CDR1 SGHKS and CDR2 YYEKEE (reference sequence).

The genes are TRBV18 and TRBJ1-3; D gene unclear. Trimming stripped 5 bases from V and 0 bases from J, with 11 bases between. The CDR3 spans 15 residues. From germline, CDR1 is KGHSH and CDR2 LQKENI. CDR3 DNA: TGTGCCAGCTCATCTACAGCAAGCTCTGGAAACACCATATATTTT. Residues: CASSSTASSGNTIYF.

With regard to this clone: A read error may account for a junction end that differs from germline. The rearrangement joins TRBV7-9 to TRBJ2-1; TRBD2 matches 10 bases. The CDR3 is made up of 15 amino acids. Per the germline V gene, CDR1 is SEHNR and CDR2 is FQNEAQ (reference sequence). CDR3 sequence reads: CASSLGAGGPNEQFF. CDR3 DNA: TGTGCCAGCAGCTTAGGAGCGGGAGGGCCTAATGAGCAATTCTTC.

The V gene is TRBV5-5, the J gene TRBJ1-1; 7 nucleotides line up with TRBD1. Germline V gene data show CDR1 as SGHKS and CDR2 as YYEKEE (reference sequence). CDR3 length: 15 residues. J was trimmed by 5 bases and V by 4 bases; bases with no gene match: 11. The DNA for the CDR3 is TGTGCCAGCAGCCTGGGGGACAGTTGGTGGACTGAAGCTTTCTTT. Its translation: CASSLGDSWWTEAFF.

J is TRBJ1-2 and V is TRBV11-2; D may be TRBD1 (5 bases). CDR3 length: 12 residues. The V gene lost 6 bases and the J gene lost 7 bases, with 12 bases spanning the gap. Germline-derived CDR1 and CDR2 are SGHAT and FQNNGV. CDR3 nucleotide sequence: TGTGCCAGCAGTATGGGGCGGGGTGGCTACACCTTC. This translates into CASSMGRGGYTF.

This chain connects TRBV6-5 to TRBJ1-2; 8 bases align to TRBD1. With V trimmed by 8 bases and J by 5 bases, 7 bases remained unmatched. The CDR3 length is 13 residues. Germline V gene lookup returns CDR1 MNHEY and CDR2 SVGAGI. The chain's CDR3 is CASQDQGAYGYTF. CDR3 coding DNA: TGTGCCAGCCAAGACCAGGGGGCATATGGCTACACCTTC.

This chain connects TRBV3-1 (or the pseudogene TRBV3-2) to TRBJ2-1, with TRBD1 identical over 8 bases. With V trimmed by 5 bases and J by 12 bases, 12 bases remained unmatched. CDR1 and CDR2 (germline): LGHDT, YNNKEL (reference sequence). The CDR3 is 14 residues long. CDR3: CASSSGQGGIPQFF. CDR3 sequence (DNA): TGTGCCAGCAGCTCCGGACAGGGTGGAATCCCGCAGTTCTTC.

This chain's CDR3 is CASSIEGSPLHF. CDR3 sequence (DNA): TGTGCCAGTAGTATCGAGGGATCACCCCTCCACTTT. The J gene is TRBJ1-6, the V gene TRBV19; D is ambiguous. There are 12 residues in the CDR3. The V gene lost 3 bases and the J gene lost 10 bases, with 7 bases spanning the gap. Germline V gene sequence: CDR1 LNHDA, CDR2 SQIVND (reference sequence).

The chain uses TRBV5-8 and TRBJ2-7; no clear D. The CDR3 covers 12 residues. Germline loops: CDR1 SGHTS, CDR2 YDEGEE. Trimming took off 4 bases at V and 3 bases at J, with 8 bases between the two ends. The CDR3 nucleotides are TGTGCCAGCAGCCAGTATGACTACGAGCAGTACTTC. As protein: CASSQYDYEQYF.

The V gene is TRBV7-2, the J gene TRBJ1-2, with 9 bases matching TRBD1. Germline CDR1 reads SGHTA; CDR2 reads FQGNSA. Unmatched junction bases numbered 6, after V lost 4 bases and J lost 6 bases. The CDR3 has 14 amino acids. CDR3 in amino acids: CASSYPGQGHGYTF. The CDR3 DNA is TGTGCCAGCAGCTATCCGGGACAGGGTCATGGCTACACCTTC.